The source of this T cell receptor (beta chain) is a study of control samples from healthy donors and cancer patients. The germline V gene encodes CDR1 KGHDR and CDR2 SFDVKD. V was shortened by 4 bases and J by 1 base, with 6 bases between the two germline ends. This CDR3 spans 13 amino acids. This table comes from immunoSEQ multiplex PCR, and its TCRdb copy is limited to in-frame clones, with some not included. The sample holds some 150,000 clones; about nine tenths are singletons and the top ten take approximately 2.9%. The sequence was collected from a man aged 25 to 40 in good health. The rearrangement uses TRBV24-1 and TRBJ2-5; D is unclear. Sequenced: blood. The DNA for the CDR3 is TGTGCCACCAGTGAAGGGCCCCAAGAGACCCAGTACTTC. Residues: CATSEGPQETQYF.